The T cell receptor (beta chain) described here comes from a study of low-dose radiotherapy and immunotherapy resistance in tumors. Study in general: Cohort 1 was treated with 0.5 Gy per fraction at 2-week intervals, amounting to 6.5 Gy overall. The regimen for patients comprised intravenous nivolumab 240 mg every two weeks plus intravenous ipilimumab 1 mg/kg every six weeks.

Noted time point: after trial treatment. Treatment denoted: LDRT plus nivolumab, ipilimumab, low-dose cyclophosphamide and aspirin (RACIN trial). Nivolumab, ipilimumab, aspirin, low-dose cyclophosphamide and low-dose radiotherapy were given to donors. Advanced solid tumors lacking tumor-infiltrating lymphocytes were present in eligible patients. With respect to this clonotype: One base separates it from a far larger clone, so it is likely a read error. The CDR3 carries no conserved terminal phenylalanine or tryptophan, so it likely arises from a read error.

The length of the CDR3 is 14 residues. Germline values: CDR1 PRHDT, CDR2 FYEKMQ (reference sequence). Trimming stripped 6 bases from V and 0 bases from J, with 9 bases between. Covering alpha and beta chains, TRAV- and TRBV-specific primers were used for the first-strand cDNA. TCRs were amplified for roughly 20 PCR cycles with a constant-region primer and V-primer adapter. TCRdb processed the reads anew with MiXCR; each CDR3 protein has one entry. This table holds about 91,000 distinct CDR3 sequences, more than 20% found once. The sequence came from a female donor with ovarian cancer. The chain joins TRBV13 to TRBJ1-5; D not certain. The sequences come from PBMCs, collected after low-dose radiotherapy plus immunotherapy. The CDR3 reads CASRAGNSNQPQHY. CDR3 sequence (DNA): TGTGCCAGCAGAGCCGGGAATAGCAATCAGCCCCAGCATTAT.